This T cell receptor (beta chain) appears in the sequencing data of a study of blood T cell repertoires in COVID-19. Study-wide context: COVID-19 samples, acute and convalescent, were from the United States, Italy and Spain. Sources were T cells, B-cell-depleted T cells, or PBMCs; the material itself was cDNA or gDNA.

Original data processing: The assay estimated nucleated cells by amplifying reference gene primers. Measured with immunoSEQ multiplex PCR; TCRdb has only the in-frame clones, and not every one. V and J calls and clone size are as listed in that table; D and trimming were resolved from the DNA. Among about 330,000 clones listed, about four fifths were seen once. V gave up 0 bases and J gave up 8 bases; unmatched junction bases: 10. This CDR3 has 16 residues. Germline CDR1 SGHDN, CDR2 FVKESK. The chain has TRBV14 and TRBJ1-2, with 9 bases matching TRBD1. This receptor was identified in a woman aged 45-65 years with acute or convalescent COVID-19. Sequencing was carried out using peripheral blood. As DNA, the CDR3 is TGTGCCAGCAGCCAAGAGACGGGACAGGGCGCCGGGGGCTACACCTTC. It is translated as CASSQETGQGAGGYTF.